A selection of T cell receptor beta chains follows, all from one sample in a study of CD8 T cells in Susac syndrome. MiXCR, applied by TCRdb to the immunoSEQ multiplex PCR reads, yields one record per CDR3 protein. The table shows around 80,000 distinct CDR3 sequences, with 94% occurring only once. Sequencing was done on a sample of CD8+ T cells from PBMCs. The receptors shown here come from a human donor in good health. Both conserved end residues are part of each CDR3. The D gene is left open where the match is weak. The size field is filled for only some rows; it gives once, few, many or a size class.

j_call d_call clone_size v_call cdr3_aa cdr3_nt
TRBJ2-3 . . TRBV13 CASTSGAVGWTDTQYF TGTGCCAGCACGTCGGGAGCAGTCGGTTGGACAGATACGCAGTATTTT
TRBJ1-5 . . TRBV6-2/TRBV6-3 CASSYYQVGPQHF TGTGCCAGCAGTTACTACCAGGTTGGGCCCCAGCATTTT
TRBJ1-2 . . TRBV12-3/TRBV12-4 CASSLGDNYGYTF TGTGCCAGCAGTCTAGGAGATAACTATGGCTACACCTTC
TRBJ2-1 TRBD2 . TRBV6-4 CASRRTSGSDNEQFF TGTGCCAGCAGAAGGACTAGCGGGAGCGATAATGAGCAGTTCTTC
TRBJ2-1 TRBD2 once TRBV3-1 CASSQVWAGGTYNEQFF TGTGCCAGCAGCCAAGTCTGGGCGGGGGGCACCTACAATGAGCAGTTCTTC
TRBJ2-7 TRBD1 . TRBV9 CASSVEATGLGYEQYF TGTGCCAGCAGCGTAGAAGCGACAGGGCTAGGCTACGAGCAGTACTTC
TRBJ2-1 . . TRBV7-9 CASTSLVGRHNEQFF TGTGCCAGCACCTCACTAGTGGGGAGGCACAATGAGCAGTTCTTC
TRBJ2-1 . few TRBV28 CASSPSGNEQFF TGTGCCAGCAGTCCGTCAGGCAATGAGCAGTTCTTC
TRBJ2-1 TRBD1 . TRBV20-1 CSAPGQGDYNEQFF TGCAGTGCTCCGGGACAGGGGGACTACAATGAGCAGTTCTTC
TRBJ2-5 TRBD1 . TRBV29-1 CSVEEAGGARETQYF TGCAGCGTTGAAGAGGCAGGGGGCGCTAGGGAGACCCAGTACTTC
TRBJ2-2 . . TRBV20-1 CSARASGTSLRMNTGELFF TGCAGTGCTAGGGCGAGTGGAACTAGCCTTCGGATGAACACCGGGGAGCTGTTTTTT
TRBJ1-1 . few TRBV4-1 CASSQRQNTEAFF TGCGCCAGCAGCCAAAGGCAGAACACTGAAGCTTTCTTT
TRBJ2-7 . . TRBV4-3 CASSQDLAVYEQYF TGCGCCAGCAGCCAAGATCTAGCAGTCTACGAGCAGTACTTC
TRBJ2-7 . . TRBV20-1 CSARNPGSSYEQYF TGCAGTGCTAGGAACCCTGGAAGCTCCTACGAGCAGTACTTC
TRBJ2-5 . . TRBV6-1 CASSDWGQGETQYF TGTGCCAGCAGTGACTGGGGGCAGGGAGAGACCCAGTACTTC
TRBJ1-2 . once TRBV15 CATSSWAGRVGGYTF TGTGCCACCAGCAGTTGGGCAGGCAGGGTGGGCGGCTACACCTTC
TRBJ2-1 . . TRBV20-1 CSARDSWGTLSYNEQFF TGCAGTGCTAGAGATAGTTGGGGAACGCTCTCCTACAATGAGCAGTTCTTC
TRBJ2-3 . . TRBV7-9 CASSLGANTQYF TGTGCCAGCAGCTTAGGCGCGAATACGCAGTATTTT